This T cell receptor beta chain was sequenced during a study of blood T cell repertoires in COVID-19. The length of the CDR3 is 16 residues. V lost 3 bases and J lost 2; bases outside the gene matches: 8. From germline, CDR1 is SGDLS and CDR2 YYNGEE. The protocol was immunoSEQ multiplex PCR, while the TCRdb copy is restricted to in-frame clones and leaves out a portion. The sample holds about 160,000 clones, more than 85% seen once. This chain joins TRBV9 and TRBJ1-2, with TRBD1 identical over 9 bases. The sequencing sample was made of peripheral blood. The sequence was collected from a woman aged 55-69 years with COVID-19, enrolled during active disease. CDR3 in DNA: TGTGCCAGCAGCGCGAGGGACAGGGTGTGGAACTATGGCTACACCTTC. Translation gives CASSARDRVWNYGYTF.